What follows is one T cell receptor beta chain and its context. This receptor's antigen is unknown. No much larger clonotype is one base removed from it; base qualities were not supplied. Other DNA sequences in the sample encode the same CDR3. The time point label, read with the paper, signifies: baseline before first vaccination. Vaccinee samples came from UK trials COV001 and COV002, including a single-blind randomized controlled phase 2/3 trial of AZD1222 (ChAdOx1 nCoV-19) in healthy adults. For TCRbeta chain sequencing, PBMC samples from trial participants were taken at day 0 and at day 28 after the second dose. The germline V gene sets CDR1 to SGHTA and CDR2 to FQGTGA. The germline ends are 9 bases apart after V is trimmed by 2 bases and J by 0 bases. From the cysteine up to the phenylalanine, the CDR3 has a length of 15 residues. Only the CDR3 part of the read is kept: 45 bases, read in frame from the first base.

The CDR3 regions of human TCRbeta chains were subjected to immunosequencing. As for how the authors treated the data: TCRs in the repertoires were matched against a reference library of SARS-CoV-2-specific TCRs that had been generated with the MIRA antigen-specificity platform. Breadth was defined as the fraction of unique TCRs that were SARS-CoV-2-associated, and depth was defined as the fraction of total T cells that were SARS-CoV-2-associated. Using the MIRA data, each spike-specific TCR was mapped to the spike region that the TCR reacts to and placed in a CD4 or CD8 class. Log10-transformed breadth and depth values were compared by one-way ANOVA with Sidak's multiple comparisons tests. TCRdb took over this immuneACCESS table, retaining in-frame rearrangements with V and J assigned. Such tables are incomplete; in checked studies, under half of the missing clones stem from an unresolved V gene, and the remainder is unexplained. The V and J calls and clone size come from that table; D and trimming were worked out from the DNA. For this sample there are 75,000 to 100,000 clones; more than 75% appear just once. The ten largest clones add up to less than 3.5% of the sample.

These data belong to a study of T cell responses to AZD1222 COVID-19 vaccine (dated by TCRdb to about 2021). Regarding the research as a whole: AZD1222 recipients with second doses at about 4 weeks or about 12 weeks were pooled, because spike-specific TCR depth and breadth did not differ between schedules. TCR sequencing was performed for 233 trial participants, of whom 200 to 220 were given two doses of AZD1222 and around 25 were given two doses of MenACWY control vaccine. Enrollment into the trials was organized by age into subgroups of 18-55, 56-69 and 70-plus years, and those subgroups contained approximately 160, 26 and 62 TCR-sequenced participants, respectively. Study-level results and caveats: The whole spike protein was spanned by vaccine-associated CD4 TCRs, and dominant responses were seen in regions 160-218 and 743-854. Most participants were white British and females outnumbered males, and the authors suggested that clonal diversity may have been underestimated. Reportedly, almost half of the unique spike-specific TCRs recognized epitopes lying outside the regions that are mutated in the B.1.351 and B.1.1.7 variants. After two AZD1222 doses, spike-specific TCR breadth and depth were significantly higher than at day 0 and than in MenACWY recipients. Only 5 to 7 AZD1222 recipients were SARS-CoV-2 seropositive at baseline, limiting conclusions about previously exposed vaccinees. Because no day 14 peak-response samples were available, the repertoires could be characterized only after the peak T cell response. The 56-69-year group was small, and its depth increase did not reach significance, likely because of low power.

The source of this sequence is an adult in good health. This material consisted of peripheral blood, taken on day 0 of AZD1222 vaccination. The chain employs TRBV7-3 and TRBJ2-3, with no confidently assigned D gene. In nucleotide form, the sequence is TGTGCCAGCAGCTTACTCGGTGGTAGCACAGATACGCAGTATTTT. This encodes CASSLLGGSTDTQYF.